This T cell receptor (beta chain) was identified during a study of neurological immune-mediated disorders. The CDR3 sequence is 15 residues long. Trimming took 0 bases from V and 3 from J, leaving 13 bases between them. The V gene's germline CDR1 is DFQATT and CDR2 SNEGSKA (reference sequence). Study findings and constraints: HTLV-1-associated myelopathy ranked highest for TCR clonal expansion and multiple sclerosis lowest, beneath healthy controls. TCR-beta repertoires seemed private in all groups, with no expanded CDR3 amino acid sequences shared.

The sample's time point: longitudinal time-point 1 (baseline). Unsorted libraries were prepared from 2 million PBMCs held at -80 C. TCRdb re-analysed the 5' RACE reads in MiXCR, keeping a single row per CDR3 protein. The sample records around 69,000 distinct CDR3 sequences, approximately 10% being singletons. This clonotype came up many times. Its antigen is currently unknown. Sequenced: PBMCs. The chain recombines TRBV20-1 with TRBJ2-3; possible D gene TRBD2, 6 bases. The receptor was derived from a man aged 25-45 years in good health. The CDR3 DNA reads TGCAGTGCTAGAGATGACGGGGGTGGTACAGATACGCAGTATTTT. Amino acids: CSARDDGGGTDTQYF.